Sequencing of this T cell receptor beta chain was carried out in a study of blood T cell repertoires in COVID-19 (dated by TCRdb to between 2020 and 2021). Regarding the study in general: The collaborator samples originated in the United States, Italy and Spain and spanned the acute and convalescent phases of COVID-19. The material from the prospective study consisted of cDNA or gDNA derived from T cells, B-cell-depleted T cells, or PBMCs. Subjects who had been exposed to COVID-19, were actively infected with it, or had recovered from it provided the deeply sampled blood TCRbeta repertoires that made up the dataset. The repertoires were released in a freely available public database intended as a resource for research on the immune response to SARS-CoV-2. The samples were drawn from two sources: the first 160 participants of the ongoing ImmuneRACE study, and over 1,000 subjects contributed by 6 global collaborators. The sample metadata nearly always contained a de-identified subject ID, COVID-19 status, age in years and sex. Where HLA class I and class II types were available, the types were taken from metadata supplied by the sample provider, not from assay-based typing. Points the paper makes about the study in general: The amount of clinical and demographic metadata varied by source and participant and was provided uncurated.

TCRbeta CDR3 regions were amplified from genomic DNA using the immunoSEQ Assay, a bias-controlled multiplex PCR. On the study's bioinformatics: The number of nucleated cells in each sample was estimated by amplification of reference gene primers within the assay. To quantify the absolute abundance of each unique TCRbeta CDR3 rearrangement, sequence reads were collapsed and filtered. For each sample, productive Simpson clonality was calculated as the square root of Simpson's diversity index across productive rearrangements. The immuneACCESS repertoire file appears here via TCRdb, limited to in-frame rearrangements. These files lack a portion of the clones; in checked studies, under half of the deficit traces to unresolved V genes, and the cause of the others is not known. The DNA gave D and trimming, while V, J and clone size come from that table. In this sample the table shows around 400,000 clones, 70% to 90% of which occur a single time. The ten largest clonotypes hold around 9.3% of the sample.

Regarding this clone: Its recognized antigen is unknown. Base quality data are lacking; no much larger clone is found one base away.

At one collaborating source in Seattle, patients were enrolled during active infection and were followed longitudinally through the course of disease. The collaborating institutions used their own protocols to collect whole blood in K2EDTA tubes. Collaborator samples were shipped for TCRbeta analysis as frozen whole blood, isolated PBMCs, or DNA extracted from either sample type. Between the V and J ends, shortened by 1 base and 6 bases respectively, the junction contains 7 bases. The CDR3 runs 14 residues from the cysteine to the phenylalanine. The entry retains the CDR3 DNA only, 42 bases that are in frame from base 1. CDR1 is given as LGHDT and CDR2 as YNNKEL, both from the germline V gene (reference sequence).

This TCR derives from a woman in her 30s with COVID-19, enrolled during active disease. This sequence uses TRBV3-1 (or the pseudogene TRBV3-2) and TRBJ1-6, and the D gene may be TRBD1, 5 bases matching. Sequenced material: peripheral blood. The DNA sequence is given as TGTGCCAGCAGCCAAGGGCAGGGTAATTCACCCCTCCACTTT. This translates into CASSQGQGNSPLHF.